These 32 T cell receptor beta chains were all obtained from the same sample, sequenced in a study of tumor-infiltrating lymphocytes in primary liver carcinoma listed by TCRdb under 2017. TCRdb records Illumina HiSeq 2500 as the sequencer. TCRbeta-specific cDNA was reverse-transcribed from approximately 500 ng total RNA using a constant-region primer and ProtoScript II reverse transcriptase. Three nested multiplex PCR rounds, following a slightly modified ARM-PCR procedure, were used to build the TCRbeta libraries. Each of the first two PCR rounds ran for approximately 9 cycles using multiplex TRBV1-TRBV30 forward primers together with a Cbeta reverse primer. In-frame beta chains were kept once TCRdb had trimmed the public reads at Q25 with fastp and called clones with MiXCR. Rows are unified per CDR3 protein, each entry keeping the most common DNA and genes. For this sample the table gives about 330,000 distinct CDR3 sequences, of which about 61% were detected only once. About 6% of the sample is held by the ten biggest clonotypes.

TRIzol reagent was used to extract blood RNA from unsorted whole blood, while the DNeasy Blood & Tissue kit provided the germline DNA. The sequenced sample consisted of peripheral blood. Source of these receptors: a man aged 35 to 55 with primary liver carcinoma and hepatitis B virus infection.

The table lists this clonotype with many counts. CDR3 residues: CASSPLAGTTDTQYF. For the CDR3, the DNA is TGCGCCAGCAGCCCGTTAGCGGGAACGACAGATACGCAGTATTTT. The V and J genes are TRBV4-1 and TRBJ2-3; 8 bases are shared with TRBD2. Germline-derived CDR1 and CDR2 are MGHRA and YSYEKL. Trimming took 4 bases from V and 3 from J; bases not matched to a gene: 6. The CDR3 extends over 15 amino acids.

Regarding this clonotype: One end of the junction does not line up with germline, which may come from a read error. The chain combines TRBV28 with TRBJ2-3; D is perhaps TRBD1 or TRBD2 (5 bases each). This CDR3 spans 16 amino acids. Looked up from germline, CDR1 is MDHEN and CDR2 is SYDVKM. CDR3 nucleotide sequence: TGTGCCAGCAGTGCGAGGGGTCACCGAGGCACGGATACGCAGTATTTT. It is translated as CASSARGHRGTDTQYF.

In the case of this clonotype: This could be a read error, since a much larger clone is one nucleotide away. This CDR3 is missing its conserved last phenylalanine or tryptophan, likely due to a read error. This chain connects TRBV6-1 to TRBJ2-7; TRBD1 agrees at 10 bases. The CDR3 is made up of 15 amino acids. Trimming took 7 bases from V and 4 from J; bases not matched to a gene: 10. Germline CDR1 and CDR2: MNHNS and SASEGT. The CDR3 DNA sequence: TGTGCCAGCACGCAGTCCGGGACAGGGGTATACGAGCAGTACATC. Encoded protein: CASTQSGTGVYEQYI.

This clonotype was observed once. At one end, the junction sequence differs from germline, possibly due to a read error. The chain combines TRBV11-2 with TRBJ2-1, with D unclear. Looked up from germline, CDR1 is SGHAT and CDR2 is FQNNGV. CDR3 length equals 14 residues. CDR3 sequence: CASSLDKTYSELFF. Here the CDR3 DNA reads TGTGCCAGCAGCTTAGATAAAACCTACAGTGAGCTGTTCTTC.

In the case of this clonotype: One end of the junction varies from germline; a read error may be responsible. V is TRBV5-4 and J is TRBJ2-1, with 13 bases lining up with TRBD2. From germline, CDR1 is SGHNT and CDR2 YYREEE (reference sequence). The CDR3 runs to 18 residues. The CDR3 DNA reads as TGTGCCAGCAGCCTCGGGACTAGCGGGGTGGGCTCCTACAATGAGCAGCTCTTC. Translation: CASSLGTSGVGSYNEQLF.

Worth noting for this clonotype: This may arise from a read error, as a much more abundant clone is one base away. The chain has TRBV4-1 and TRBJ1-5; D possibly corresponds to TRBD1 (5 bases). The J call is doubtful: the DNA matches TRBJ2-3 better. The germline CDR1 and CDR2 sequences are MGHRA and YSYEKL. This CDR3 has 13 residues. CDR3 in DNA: TGCGCCAGCAGCGATCTTGTGGGGCAGCCCCAGTATTTT. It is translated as CASSDLVGQPQYF.

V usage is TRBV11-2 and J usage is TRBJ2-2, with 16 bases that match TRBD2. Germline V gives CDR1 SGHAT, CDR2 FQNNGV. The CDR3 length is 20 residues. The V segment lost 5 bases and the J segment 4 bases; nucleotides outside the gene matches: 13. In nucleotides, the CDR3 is TGTGCCAGCAGCGATTACCCGGGACTAGCGGGAGGGGCCACCACCGGGGAGCTGTTTTTT. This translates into CASSDYPGLAGGATTGELFF.

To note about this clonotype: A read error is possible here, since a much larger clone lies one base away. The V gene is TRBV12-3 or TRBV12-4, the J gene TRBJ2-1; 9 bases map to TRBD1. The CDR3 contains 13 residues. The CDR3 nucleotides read TGTGCGAGCGGGACAGGGACTAACAATGAGCAGCTCTTC. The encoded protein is CASGTGTNNEQLF.

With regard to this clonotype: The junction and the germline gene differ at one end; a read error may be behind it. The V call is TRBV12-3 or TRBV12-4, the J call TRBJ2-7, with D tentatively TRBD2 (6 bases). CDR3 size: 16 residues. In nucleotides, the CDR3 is TGTGCCGGCAGTTTAGCGCGGGGAAAGAGGGGCTACGACCAGTACTTC. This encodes CAGSLARGKRGYDQYF.

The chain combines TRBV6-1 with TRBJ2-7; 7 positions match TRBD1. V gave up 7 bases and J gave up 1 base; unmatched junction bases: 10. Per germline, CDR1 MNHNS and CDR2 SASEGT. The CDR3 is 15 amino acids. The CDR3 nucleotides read TGTGCCAGCAATCCACGACAGGGCATTTCCTACGAGCAGTACTTC. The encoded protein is CASNPRQGISYEQYF.

The CDR3 region has the DNA TGTGCCAGCAAGAGAGGAACTTTCTCTCACAATGAGCAGTTCTTC. It is translated as CASKRGTFSHNEQFF. The V and J genes are TRBV12-3 or TRBV12-4 and TRBJ2-1, with unresolved D. The CDR3 has 15 residues. V was cut by 7 bases and J by 5 bases, with 18 bases left in between.

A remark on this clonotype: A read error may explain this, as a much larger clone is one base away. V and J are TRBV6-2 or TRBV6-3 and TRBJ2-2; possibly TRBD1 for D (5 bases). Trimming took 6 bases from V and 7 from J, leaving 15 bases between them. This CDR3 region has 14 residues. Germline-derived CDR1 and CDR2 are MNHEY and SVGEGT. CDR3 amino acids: CASREQDHIGELFF. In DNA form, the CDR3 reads TGTGCCAGCAGAGAACAGGACCACATCGGGGAGCTGTTTTTT.

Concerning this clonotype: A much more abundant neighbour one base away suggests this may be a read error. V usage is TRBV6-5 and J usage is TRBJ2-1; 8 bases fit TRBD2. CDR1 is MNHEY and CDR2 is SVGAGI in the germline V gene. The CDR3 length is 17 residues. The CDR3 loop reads CASSYQFGGGSYSEQFF. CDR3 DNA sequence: TGTGCCAGCAGTTATCAATTCGGGGGGGGTTCCTACAGTGAGCAGTTCTTC.

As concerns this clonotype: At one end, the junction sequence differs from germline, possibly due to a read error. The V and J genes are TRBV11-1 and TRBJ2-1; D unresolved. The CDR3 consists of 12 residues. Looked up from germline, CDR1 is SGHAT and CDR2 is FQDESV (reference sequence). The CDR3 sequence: CAGSLSALEQFF. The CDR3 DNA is TGTGCCGGCAGCTTATCAGCTCTTGAGCAGTTCTTC.

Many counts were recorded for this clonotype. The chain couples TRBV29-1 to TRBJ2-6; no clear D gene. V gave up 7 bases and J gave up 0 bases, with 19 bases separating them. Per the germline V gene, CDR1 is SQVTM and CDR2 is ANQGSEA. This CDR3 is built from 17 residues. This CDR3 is CSALIKTASSGANVLTF. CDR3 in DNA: TGCAGCGCCCTAATAAAAACGGCCAGCTCTGGGGCCAACGTCCTGACTTTC.

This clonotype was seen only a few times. CDR3 residues: CASSLGTGGDTQYF. For the CDR3, the DNA is TGCGCCAGCAGCTTGGGGACAGGAGGAGATACGCAGTATTTT. The chain is built from TRBV5-1 and TRBJ2-3, with 7 bases that match TRBD1. The CDR3 has 14 residues. Looked up from germline, CDR1 is SGHRS and CDR2 is YFSETQ. Losses at the gene ends were 0 bases for V and 5 bases for J; bases not matched to a gene: 3.

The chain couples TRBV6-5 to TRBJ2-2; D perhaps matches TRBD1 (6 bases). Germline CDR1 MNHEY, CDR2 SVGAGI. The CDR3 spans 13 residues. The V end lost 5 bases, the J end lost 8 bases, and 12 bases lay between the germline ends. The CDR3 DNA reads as TGTGCCAGCAGTATAGGGGGATCGGGGGAGCTGTTTTTT. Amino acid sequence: CASSIGGSGELFF.

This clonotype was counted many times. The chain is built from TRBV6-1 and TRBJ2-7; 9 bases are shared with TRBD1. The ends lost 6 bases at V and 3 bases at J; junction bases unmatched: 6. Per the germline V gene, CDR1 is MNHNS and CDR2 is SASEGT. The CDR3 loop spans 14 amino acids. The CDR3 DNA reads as TGTGCCAGCAGAACCGGGACAGGGTTCTACGAGCAGTACTTC. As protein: CASRTGTGFYEQYF.

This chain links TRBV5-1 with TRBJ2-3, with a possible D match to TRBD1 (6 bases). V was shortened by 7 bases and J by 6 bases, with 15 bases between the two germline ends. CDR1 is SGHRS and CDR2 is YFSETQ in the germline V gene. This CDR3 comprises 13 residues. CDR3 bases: TGCGCCAGCGCTAAGGGGGATTCGGATACGCAGTATTTT. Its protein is CASAKGDSDTQYF.

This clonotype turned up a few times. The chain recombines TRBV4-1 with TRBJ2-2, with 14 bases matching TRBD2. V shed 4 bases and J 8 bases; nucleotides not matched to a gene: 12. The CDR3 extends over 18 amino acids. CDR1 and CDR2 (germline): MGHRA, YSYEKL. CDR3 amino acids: CASSLRTSGRTFRGELFF. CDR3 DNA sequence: TGCGCCAGCAGCCTCCGGACTAGCGGGAGGACCTTCCGGGGGGAGCTGTTTTTT.

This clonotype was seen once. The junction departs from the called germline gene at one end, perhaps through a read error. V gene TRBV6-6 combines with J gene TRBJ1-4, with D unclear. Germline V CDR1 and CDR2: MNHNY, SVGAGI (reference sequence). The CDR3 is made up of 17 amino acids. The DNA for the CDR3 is TGTGTCAGCACCCCTGGGTTAAGCAGTTCTTCTAATGAAAAACTGTTTTTT. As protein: CVSTPGLSSSSNEKLFF.

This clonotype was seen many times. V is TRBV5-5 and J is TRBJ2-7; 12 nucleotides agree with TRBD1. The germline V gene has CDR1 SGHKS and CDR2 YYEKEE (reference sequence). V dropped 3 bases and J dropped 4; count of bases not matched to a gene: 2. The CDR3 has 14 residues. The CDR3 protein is CASSSGQGAYEQYF. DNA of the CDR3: TGTGCCAGCAGCTCGGGACAGGGGGCATACGAGCAGTACTTC.

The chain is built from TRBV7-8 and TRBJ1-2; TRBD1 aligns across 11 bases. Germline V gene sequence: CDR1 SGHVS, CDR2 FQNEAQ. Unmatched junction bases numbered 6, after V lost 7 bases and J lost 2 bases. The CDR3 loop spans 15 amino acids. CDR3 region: CASNWDRGGNYGYTF. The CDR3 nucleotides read TGTGCCAGCAACTGGGACAGGGGGGGCAACTATGGCTACACCTTC. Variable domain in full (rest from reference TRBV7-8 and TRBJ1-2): GAGVSQSPRYKVAKRGQDVALRCDPISGHVSLFWYQQALGQGPEFLTYFQNEAQLDKSGLPSDRFFAERPEGSVSTLKIQRTQQEDSAVYLCASNWDRGGNYGYTFGSGTRLTVV.

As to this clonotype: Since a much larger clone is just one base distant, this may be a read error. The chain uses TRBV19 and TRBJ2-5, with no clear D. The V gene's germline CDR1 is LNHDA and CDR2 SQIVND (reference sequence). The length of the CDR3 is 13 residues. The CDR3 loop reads CTSSRSAKETQYF. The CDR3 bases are TGTACCAGTAGTCGGTCAGCAAAAGAGACCCAGTACTTC. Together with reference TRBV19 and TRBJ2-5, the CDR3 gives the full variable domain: DGGITQSPKYLFRKEGQNVTLSCEQNLNHDAMYWYRQDPGQGLRLIYYSQIVNDFQKGDIAEGYSVSREKKESFPLTVTSAQKNPTAFYLCTSSRSAKETQYFGPGTRLLVL.

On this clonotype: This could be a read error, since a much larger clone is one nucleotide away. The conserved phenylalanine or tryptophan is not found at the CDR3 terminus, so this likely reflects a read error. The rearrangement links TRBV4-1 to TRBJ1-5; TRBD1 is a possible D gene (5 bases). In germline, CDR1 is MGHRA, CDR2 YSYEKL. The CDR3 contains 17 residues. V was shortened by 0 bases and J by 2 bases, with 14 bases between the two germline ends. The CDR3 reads CASSQDRTGQGNQPQHY. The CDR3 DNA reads TGCGCCAGCAGCCAAGATCGCACAGGACAAGGCAATCAGCCCCAGCATTAT.

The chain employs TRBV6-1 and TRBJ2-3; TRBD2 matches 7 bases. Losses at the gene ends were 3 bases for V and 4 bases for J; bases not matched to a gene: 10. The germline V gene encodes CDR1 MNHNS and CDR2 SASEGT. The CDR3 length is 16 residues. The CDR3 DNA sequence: TGTGCCAGCAGTGATATCTGGGCGGGAGTAGCAGATACGCAGTATTTT. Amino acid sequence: CASSDIWAGVADTQYF.

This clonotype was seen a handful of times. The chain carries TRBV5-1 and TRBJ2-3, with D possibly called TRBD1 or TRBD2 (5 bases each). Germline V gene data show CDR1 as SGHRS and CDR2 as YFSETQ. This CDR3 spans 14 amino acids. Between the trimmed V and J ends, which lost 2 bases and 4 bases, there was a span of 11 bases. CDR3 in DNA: TGCGCCAGCAGCTTTGGGGGTGGTGCAGATACGCAGTATTTT. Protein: CASSFGGGADTQYF.

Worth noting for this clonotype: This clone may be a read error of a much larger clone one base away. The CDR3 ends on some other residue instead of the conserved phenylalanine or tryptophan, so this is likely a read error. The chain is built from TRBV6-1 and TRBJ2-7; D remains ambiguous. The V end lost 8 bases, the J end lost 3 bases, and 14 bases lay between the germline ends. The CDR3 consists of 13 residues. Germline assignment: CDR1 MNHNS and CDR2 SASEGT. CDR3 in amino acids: CASRVRSIYEQYL. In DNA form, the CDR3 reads TGTGCCAGCCGGGTCCGGAGCATCTACGAGCAGTACCTC.

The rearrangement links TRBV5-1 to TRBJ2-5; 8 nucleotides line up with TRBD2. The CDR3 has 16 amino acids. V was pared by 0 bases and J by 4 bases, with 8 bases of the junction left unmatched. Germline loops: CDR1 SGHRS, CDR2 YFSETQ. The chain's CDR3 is CASSLALSGSGETQYF. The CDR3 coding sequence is TGCGCCAGCAGCTTGGCACTGAGCGGGAGTGGAGAGACCCAGTACTTC.

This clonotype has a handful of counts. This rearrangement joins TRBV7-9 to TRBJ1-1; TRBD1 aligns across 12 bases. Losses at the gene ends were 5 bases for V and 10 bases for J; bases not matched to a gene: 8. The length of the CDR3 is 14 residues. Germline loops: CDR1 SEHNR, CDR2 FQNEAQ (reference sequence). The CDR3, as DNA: TGTGCCAGCAGCCAAGAAGGGACAGGGGGCCGAGCTTTCTTT. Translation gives CASSQEGTGGRAFF.

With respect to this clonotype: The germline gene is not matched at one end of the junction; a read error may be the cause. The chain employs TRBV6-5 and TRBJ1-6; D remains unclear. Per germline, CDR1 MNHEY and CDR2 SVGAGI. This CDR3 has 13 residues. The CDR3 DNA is TGTGTCAGCAGCGAAAGCCCCATATCACCCCTCCACTTT. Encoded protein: CVSSESPISPLHF.

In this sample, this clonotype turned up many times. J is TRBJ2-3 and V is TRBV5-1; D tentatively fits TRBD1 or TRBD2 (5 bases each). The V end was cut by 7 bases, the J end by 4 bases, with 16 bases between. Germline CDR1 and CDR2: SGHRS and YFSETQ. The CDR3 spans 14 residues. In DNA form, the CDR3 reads TGCGCCAGCGGCCCCCTCCCGGGGCCAGATACGCAGTATTTT. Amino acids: CASGPLPGPDTQYF.